The sequence of this T cell receptor (beta chain) was determined in a study of immune evolution from preneoplasia to lung adenocarcinoma. Sequenced by immunoSEQ multiplex PCR; TCRdb stores in-frame clones only, minus some. The sample has thousands of clones, about 81% seen once. The sample comprised FFPE minimally invasive lung adenocarcinoma tissue. The receptor was derived from an older person with lung adenocarcinoma.

For the CDR3, the DNA is TGTGCCAGCAGCTCTACTAGGGAAGAGACCCAGTACTTC. Translation: CASSSTREETQYF. This chain uses TRBV5-4 with TRBJ2-5; D is perhaps TRBD2 (5 bases). Germline V gene data show CDR1 as SGHNT and CDR2 as YYREEE (reference sequence). CDR3 size: 13 residues. V was trimmed by 3 bases and J by 3 bases, leaving 9 bases between them. Full variable domain (rest looked up from reference TRBV5-4 and TRBJ2-5): ETGVTQSPTHLIKTRGQQVTLRCSSQSGHNTVSWYQQALGQGPQFIFQYYREEENGRGNFPPRFSGLQFPNYSSELNVNALELDDSALYLCASSSTREETQYFGPGTRLLVL.